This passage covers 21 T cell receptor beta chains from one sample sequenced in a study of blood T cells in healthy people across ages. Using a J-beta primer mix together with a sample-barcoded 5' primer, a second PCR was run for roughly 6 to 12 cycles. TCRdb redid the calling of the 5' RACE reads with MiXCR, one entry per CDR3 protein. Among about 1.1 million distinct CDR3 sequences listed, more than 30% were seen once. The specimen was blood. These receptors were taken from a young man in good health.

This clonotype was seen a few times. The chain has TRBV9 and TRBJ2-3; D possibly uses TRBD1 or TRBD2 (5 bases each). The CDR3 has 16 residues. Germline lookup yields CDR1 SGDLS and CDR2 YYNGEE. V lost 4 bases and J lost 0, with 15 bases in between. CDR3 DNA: TGTGCCAGCAGCCCTTATGGGGGAACTAGCACAGATACGCAGTATTTT. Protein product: CASSPYGGTSTDTQYF.

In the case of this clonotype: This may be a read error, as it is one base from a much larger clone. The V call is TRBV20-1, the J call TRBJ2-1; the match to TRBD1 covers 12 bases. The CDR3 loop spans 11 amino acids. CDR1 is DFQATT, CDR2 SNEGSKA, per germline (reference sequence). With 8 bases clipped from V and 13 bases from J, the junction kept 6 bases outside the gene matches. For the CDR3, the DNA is TGCAGTACCCGGGACAGGGGGCAACAGTTCTTC. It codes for CSTRDRGQQFF.

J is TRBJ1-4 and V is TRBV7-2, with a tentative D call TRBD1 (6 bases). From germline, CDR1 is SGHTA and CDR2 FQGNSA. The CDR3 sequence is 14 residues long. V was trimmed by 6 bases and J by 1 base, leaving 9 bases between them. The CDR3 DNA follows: TGTGCCAGCAGGGTAGGGGGAACTAATGAAAAACTGTTTTTT. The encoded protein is CASRVGGTNEKLFF.

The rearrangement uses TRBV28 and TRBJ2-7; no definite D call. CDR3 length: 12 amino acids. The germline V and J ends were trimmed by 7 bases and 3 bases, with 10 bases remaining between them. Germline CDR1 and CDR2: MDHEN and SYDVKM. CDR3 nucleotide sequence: TGTGCCAGCACCTCTTACAGCTACGAGCAGTACTTC. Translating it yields CASTSYSYEQYF.

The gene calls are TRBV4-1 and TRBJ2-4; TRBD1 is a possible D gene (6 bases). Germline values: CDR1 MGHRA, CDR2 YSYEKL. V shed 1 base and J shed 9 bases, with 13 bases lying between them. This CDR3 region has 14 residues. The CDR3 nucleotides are TGCGCCAGCAGCCAAGTGGGGGCCGGAGCCATTCAGTACTTC. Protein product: CASSQVGAGAIQYF.

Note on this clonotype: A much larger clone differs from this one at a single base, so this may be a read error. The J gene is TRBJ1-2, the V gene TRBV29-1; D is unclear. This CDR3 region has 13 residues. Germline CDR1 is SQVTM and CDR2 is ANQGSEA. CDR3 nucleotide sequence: TGCAGCGTTCGTGCCAGCCTGAACTATGACTACACCTTC. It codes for CSVRASLNYDYTF.

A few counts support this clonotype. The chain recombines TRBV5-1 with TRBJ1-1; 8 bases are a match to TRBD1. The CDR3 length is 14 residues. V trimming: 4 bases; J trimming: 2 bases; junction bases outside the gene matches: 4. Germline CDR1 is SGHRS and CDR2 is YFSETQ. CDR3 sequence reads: CASSTGQENTEAFF. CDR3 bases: TGCGCCAGCAGCACGGGACAGGAAAACACTGAAGCTTTCTTT.

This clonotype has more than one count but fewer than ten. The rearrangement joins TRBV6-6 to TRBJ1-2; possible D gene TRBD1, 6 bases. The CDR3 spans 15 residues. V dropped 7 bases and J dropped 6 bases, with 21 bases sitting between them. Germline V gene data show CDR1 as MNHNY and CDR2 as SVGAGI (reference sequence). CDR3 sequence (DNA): TGTGCCAGCAAACGATTGAGGGACACCTCTGATGGCTACACCTTC. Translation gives CASKRLRDTSDGYTF.

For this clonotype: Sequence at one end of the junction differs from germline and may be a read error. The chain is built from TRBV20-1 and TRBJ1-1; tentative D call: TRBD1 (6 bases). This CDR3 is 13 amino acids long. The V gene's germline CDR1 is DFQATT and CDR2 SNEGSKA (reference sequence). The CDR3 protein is CGASTGLNTEAFF. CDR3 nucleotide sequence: TGCGGTGCTAGTACAGGGCTGAACACTGAAGCTTTCTTT.

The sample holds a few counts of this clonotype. CDR3 in amino acids: CASSLNGPGTYIQYF. In DNA form, the CDR3 reads TGTGCCAGCAGCTTAAACGGGCCGGGAACCTACATTCAGTACTTC. V is TRBV7-2 and J is TRBJ2-4, with D possibly TRBD2 on 5 matching bases. V dropped 2 bases and J dropped 8 bases, with 16 bases sitting between them. Germline loops: CDR1 SGHTA, CDR2 FQGNSA. The CDR3 sequence is 15 residues long.

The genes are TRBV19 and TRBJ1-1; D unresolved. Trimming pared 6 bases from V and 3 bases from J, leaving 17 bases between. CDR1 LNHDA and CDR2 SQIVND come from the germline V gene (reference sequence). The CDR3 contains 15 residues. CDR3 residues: CASRIIMPGHTEAFF. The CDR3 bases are TGTGCCAGTAGAATTATTATGCCCGGACACACTGAAGCTTTCTTT.

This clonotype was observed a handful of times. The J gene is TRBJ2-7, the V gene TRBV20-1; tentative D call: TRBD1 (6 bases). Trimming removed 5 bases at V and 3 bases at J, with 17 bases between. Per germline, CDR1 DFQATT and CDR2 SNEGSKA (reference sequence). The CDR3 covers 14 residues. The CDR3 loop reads CSAGVGDMSYEQYF. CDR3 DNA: TGCAGTGCTGGGGTGGGGGACATGAGCTACGAGCAGTACTTC.

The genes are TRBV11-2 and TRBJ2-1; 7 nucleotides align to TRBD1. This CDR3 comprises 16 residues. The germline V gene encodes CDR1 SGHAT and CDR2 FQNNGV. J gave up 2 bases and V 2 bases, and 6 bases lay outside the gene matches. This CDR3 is CASSLIQDRAYNEQFF. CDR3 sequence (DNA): TGTGCCAGCAGCTTAATTCAAGACAGGGCCTACAATGAGCAGTTCTTC.

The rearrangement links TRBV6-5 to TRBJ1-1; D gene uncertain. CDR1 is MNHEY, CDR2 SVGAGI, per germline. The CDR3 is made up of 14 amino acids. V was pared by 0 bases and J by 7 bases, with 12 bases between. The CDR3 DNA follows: TGTGCCAGCAGTTACTCGACCAACGGACTTGAAGCTTTCTTT. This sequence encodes CASSYSTNGLEAFF.

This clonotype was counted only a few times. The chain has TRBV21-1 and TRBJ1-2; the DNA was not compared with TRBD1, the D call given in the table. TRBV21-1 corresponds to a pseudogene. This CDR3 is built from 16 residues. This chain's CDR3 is CASSKAVDRANYGYTF. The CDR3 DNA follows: TGTGCCAGCAGCAAAGCGGTAGACAGAGCTAACTATGGCTACACCTTC.

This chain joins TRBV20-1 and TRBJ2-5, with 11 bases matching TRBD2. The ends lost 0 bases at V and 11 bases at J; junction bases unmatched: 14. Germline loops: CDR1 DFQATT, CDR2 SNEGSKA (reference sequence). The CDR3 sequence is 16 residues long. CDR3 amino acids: CSARDPVIAGGLEQYF. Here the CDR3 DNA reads TGCAGTGCTAGAGATCCCGTGATAGCGGGGGGGCTTGAGCAGTACTTC.

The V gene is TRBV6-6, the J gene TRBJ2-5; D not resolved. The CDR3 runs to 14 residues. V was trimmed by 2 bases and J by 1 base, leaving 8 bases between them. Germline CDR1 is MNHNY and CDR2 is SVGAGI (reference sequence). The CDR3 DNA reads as TGTGCCAGCAGTTACGGAAGGAGCCAAGAGACCCAGTACTTC. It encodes CASSYGRSQETQYF.

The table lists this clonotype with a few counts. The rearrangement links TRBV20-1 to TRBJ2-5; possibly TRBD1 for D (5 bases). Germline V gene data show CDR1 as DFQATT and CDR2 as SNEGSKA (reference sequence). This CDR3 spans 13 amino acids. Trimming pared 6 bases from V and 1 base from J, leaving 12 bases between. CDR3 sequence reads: CSAAQGGQETQYF. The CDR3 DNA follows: TGCAGTGCCGCCCAGGGTGGCCAAGAGACCCAGTACTTC.

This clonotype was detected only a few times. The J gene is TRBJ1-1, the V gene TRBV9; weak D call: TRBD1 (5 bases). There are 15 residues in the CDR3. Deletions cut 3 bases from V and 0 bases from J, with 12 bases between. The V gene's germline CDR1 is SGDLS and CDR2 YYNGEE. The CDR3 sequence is CASSGGVSMNTEAFF. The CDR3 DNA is TGTGCCAGCAGCGGGGGGGTCTCTATGAACACTGAAGCTTTCTTT.

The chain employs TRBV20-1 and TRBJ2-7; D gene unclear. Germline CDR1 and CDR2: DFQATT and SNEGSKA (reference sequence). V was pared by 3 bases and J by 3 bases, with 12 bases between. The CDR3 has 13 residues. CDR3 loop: CSARASPNYEQYF. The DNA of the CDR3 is TGCAGTGCTAGGGCCAGTCCCAACTACGAGCAGTACTTC.

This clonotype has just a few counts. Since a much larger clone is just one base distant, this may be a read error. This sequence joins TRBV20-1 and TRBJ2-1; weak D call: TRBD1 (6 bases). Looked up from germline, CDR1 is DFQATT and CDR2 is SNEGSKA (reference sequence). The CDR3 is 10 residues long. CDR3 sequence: CRGAYNEQFF. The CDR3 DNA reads TGCAGGGGGGCATACAATGAGCAGTTCTTC.